Each of the 22 T cell receptor beta chains below was sequenced from the same sample in a study of blood T cell repertoires in COVID-19. Sequencing used immunoSEQ multiplex PCR; TCRdb keeps in-frame clones, though not all of them. Altogether 450,000 or so clones are present, about 92% being singletons, with the ten largest covering under 0.7%. Input material: PBMCs or T cells enriched from blood (not recorded which). The origin of the receptors is a young man who had recovered from COVID-19.

This chain links TRBV3-1 (or the pseudogene TRBV3-2) with TRBJ2-7; 7 nucleotides line up with TRBD2. This CDR3 has 14 residues. V trimming: 4 bases; J trimming: 12 bases; junction bases outside the gene matches: 15. The germline V gene encodes CDR1 LGHDT and CDR2 YNNKEL (reference sequence). The DNA of the CDR3 is TGTGCCAGCAGCCTCCGCTCTAGCGGTTTCCCGGCGTACTTC. Protein product: CASSLRSSGFPAYF.

The chain links TRBV27 to TRBJ2-1; no clear D gene. The germline gives CDR1 MNHEY, CDR2 SMNVEV (reference sequence). Trimming shortened V by 6 bases and J by 7 bases, and 13 bases separated the two germline ends. This CDR3 spans 13 amino acids. The DNA for the CDR3 is TGTGCCAGCAGCTTAGAAGTGAGTAATGAGCAGTTCTTC. This codes for CASSLEVSNEQFF.

The V gene is TRBV27, the J gene TRBJ1-2; 9 bases are a match to TRBD1. This CDR3 comprises 22 residues. Trimming at V came to 2 bases and at J to 0 bases, leaving 22 bases not matched to a gene. CDR1 and CDR2 from the germline V gene are MNHEY and SMNVEV (reference sequence). CDR3 in amino acids: CASSLRANTRDRVVETNYGYTF. CDR3 DNA sequence: TGTGCCAGCAGTTTACGGGCTAATACCCGGGACAGGGTCGTCGAGACTAACTATGGCTACACCTTC.

V gene TRBV18 combines with J gene TRBJ1-1, with 11 nucleotides matching TRBD1. V lost 3 bases to trimming and J lost 6 bases; unmatched junction nucleotides: 9. This CDR3 has 16 amino acids. Germline assignment: CDR1 KGHSH and CDR2 LQKENI. In nucleotides, the CDR3 is TGTGCCAGCTCACCTACAGAGGACAGGGGGCGGGCTGAAGCTTTCTTT. Translated, it gives CASSPTEDRGRAEAFF.

The J gene is TRBJ1-1, the V gene TRBV21-1; TRBD1 was called by the table and not checked on the DNA. TRBV21-1 is recorded as a pseudogene. The CDR3 loop spans 15 amino acids. CDR3 region: CASSKTGRAHTEAFF. In DNA, the CDR3 is TGTGCCAGCAGCAAAACAGGCAGGGCTCACACTGAAGCTTTCTTT.

The rearrangement links TRBV29-1 to TRBJ1-5; 9 bases line up with TRBD1. V lost 6 bases to trimming and J lost 2 bases; unmatched junction nucleotides: 5. CDR1 is SQVTM, CDR2 ANQGSEA, per germline. The CDR3 spans 14 residues. The CDR3 protein is CSVRTGEGNQPQHF. CDR3 in DNA: TGCAGCGTCAGGACAGGGGAAGGCAATCAGCCCCAGCATTTT.

This clone was seen once. The genes are TRBV11-2 and TRBJ1-1; D not certain. The CDR3 spans 14 residues. The germline V and J ends were trimmed by 0 bases and 11 bases, with 16 bases remaining between them. Looked up from germline, CDR1 is SGHAT and CDR2 is FQNNGV. The CDR3 DNA sequence: TGTGCCAGCAGCTTAGATCTTGCGGGTTTGGGCGCTTTCTTT. Its translation is CASSLDLAGLGAFF.

This clone was detected only once. The rearrangement uses TRBV6-1 and TRBJ1-3; D uncertain. The CDR3 length is 16 residues. V shed 0 bases and J shed 1 base, with 10 bases lying between them. Per the germline V gene, CDR1 is MNHNS and CDR2 is SASEGT. The DNA of the CDR3 is TGTGCCAGCAGTGAAGCGCCAACAGCTTCTGGAAACACCATATATTTT. It is translated as CASSEAPTASGNTIYF.

This chain connects TRBV19 to TRBJ2-7, with 7 bases lining up with TRBD1. J lost 7 bases, V lost 6 bases, and 9 bases had no gene match. The CDR3 has 13 amino acids. Germline V gives CDR1 LNHDA, CDR2 SQIVND (reference sequence). CDR3 nucleotide sequence: TGTGCCAGTAGGGGACAGCTTTTCGGGGAGCAGTACTTC. Encoded protein: CASRGQLFGEQYF. The variable domain in full, completed from reference TRBV19 and TRBJ2-7, reads DGGITQSPKYLFRKEGQNVTLSCEQNLNHDAMYWYRQDPGQGLRLIYYSQIVNDFQKGDIAEGYSVSREKKESFPLTVTSAQKNPTAFYLCASRGQLFGEQYFGPGTRLTVT.

There are a few counts of this clone. The V and J genes are TRBV12-3 or TRBV12-4 and TRBJ2-1; 8 nucleotides line up with TRBD2. This CDR3 region has 12 residues. With V trimmed by 6 bases and J by 7 bases, 2 bases remained unmatched. The CDR3 region is CASSRLANEQFF. CDR3 in DNA: TGTGCCAGCAGCCGACTAGCGAATGAGCAGTTCTTC.

The rearrangement joins TRBV6-5 to TRBJ1-6; D is ambiguous. Germline V gene lookup returns CDR1 MNHEY and CDR2 SVGAGI. The V and J ends lost 6 bases and 10 bases respectively, with 16 bases between them. The CDR3 has 14 amino acids. The CDR3 here is CASRNVLSTSPLHF. CDR3 DNA sequence: TGTGCCAGCAGAAACGTCTTATCGACATCACCCCTCCACTTT.

The V gene is TRBV7-6, the J gene TRBJ1-2; D possibly corresponds to TRBD1 (6 bases). CDR3 length equals 14 residues. Germline CDR1 SGHVS, CDR2 FNYEAQ. V was pared by 3 bases and J by 1 base, with 9 bases between. As DNA, the CDR3 is TGTGCCAGCAGCTTTGGACAGCATAACTATGGCTACACCTTC. Amino acids: CASSFGQHNYGYTF.

This chain joins TRBV30 and TRBJ2-7, with a possible D match to TRBD2 (6 bases). The CDR3 contains 13 residues. Trimming pared 7 bases from V and 1 base from J, leaving 14 bases between. Germline lookup yields CDR1 GTSNPN and CDR2 SVGIG (reference sequence). DNA for the CDR3: TGTGCCTTACACCATGGACTATCCTACGAGCAGTACTTC. It encodes CALHHGLSYEQYF.

V and J are TRBV9 and TRBJ1-1, with D tentatively TRBD1 (6 bases). Germline V CDR1 and CDR2: SGDLS, YYNGEE. The CDR3 covers 17 residues. Trimming took 0 bases from V and 6 from J, leaving 21 bases between them. Here the CDR3 DNA reads TGTGCCAGCAGCGTAGCTACGGGGGGGCAGGGGACCTCTGAAGCTTTCTTT. It codes for CASSVATGGQGTSEAFF. The variable domain in full, completed from reference TRBV9 and TRBJ1-1, reads DSGVTQTPKHLITATGQRVTLRCSPRSGDLSVYWYQQSLDQGLQFLIQYYNGEERAKGNILERFSAQQFPDLHSELNLSSLELGDSALYFCASSVATGGQGTSEAFFGQGTRLTVV.

J is TRBJ1-5 and V is TRBV12-5, with 8 bases identical to TRBD1. The V segment lost 5 bases and the J segment 0 bases; nucleotides outside the gene matches: 3. The CDR3 is made up of 15 amino acids. Germline V gene lookup returns CDR1 LGHNT and CDR2 FRNRAP. CDR3: CASGRGQVSNQPQHF. The DNA of the CDR3 is TGTGCTAGTGGTAGGGGACAGGTTAGCAATCAGCCCCAGCATTTT.

The chain couples TRBV5-6 to TRBJ2-4, with D perhaps matching TRBD1 (6 bases). V was trimmed by 0 bases and J by 8 bases, leaving 18 bases between them. This CDR3 spans 16 amino acids. Germline-derived CDR1 and CDR2 are SGHDT and YYEEEE. The chain's CDR3 is CASSLARQKGHDIQYF. As DNA, the CDR3 is TGTGCCAGCAGCTTGGCACGTCAAAAGGGACACGACATTCAGTACTTC.

This sequence joins TRBV5-1 and TRBJ2-5; D ambiguous. Trimming shortened V by 4 bases and J by 3 bases, and 10 bases separated the two germline ends. CDR1 and CDR2 from the germline V gene are SGHRS and YFSETQ. CDR3 length: 13 amino acids. The CDR3 spells CASSPRSEETQYF. The CDR3, as DNA: TGCGCCAGCAGCCCACGGTCCGAAGAGACCCAGTACTTC.

The chain recombines TRBV30 with TRBJ2-4; the D gene is possibly TRBD2 (7 bases). The CDR3 length is 15 residues. Germline V gene lookup returns CDR1 GTSNPN and CDR2 SVGIG (reference sequence). Trimming cost V 5 bases and J 1 base, with 15 bases left between them. The CDR3 is CAWGAGALAKNIQYF. CDR3 DNA: TGTGCCTGGGGCGCGGGGGCCCTGGCCAAAAACATTCAGTACTTC.

The chain employs TRBV27 and TRBJ1-5; the D is unclear. Germline-derived CDR1 and CDR2 are MNHEY and SMNVEV (reference sequence). Trimming took 7 bases from V and 5 from J, leaving 18 bases between them. CDR3 length: 15 amino acids. The CDR3 region is CASIATFPGDQPQHF. The CDR3 DNA reads as TGTGCCAGCATAGCGACTTTCCCTGGGGATCAGCCCCAGCATTTT.

The gene calls are TRBV7-9 and TRBJ2-3; 11 nucleotides line up with TRBD2. The CDR3 runs 17 residues. Trimming cost V 6 bases and J 3 bases; bases outside gene matches: 11. In germline, CDR1 is SEHNR, CDR2 FQNEAQ (reference sequence). The CDR3 nucleotides read TGTGCCAGCAGGTCACCGTTTAGCGGGAGGGGGACAGATACGCAGTATTTT. Protein product: CASRSPFSGRGTDTQYF.

The gene calls are TRBV10-1 and TRBJ1-3; no clear D. Trimming took off 6 bases at V and 0 bases at J, with 9 bases between the two ends. Germline assignment: CDR1 WNHNN and CDR2 SYGVQD (reference sequence). This CDR3 region has 14 residues. The CDR3 DNA reads TGCGCCAGCAGAGCCGACATCTCTGGAAACACCATATATTTT. This gives the protein CASRADISGNTIYF.

The chain recombines TRBV12-3 or TRBV12-4 with TRBJ2-2; D gene ambiguous. This CDR3 has 11 amino acids. Deletions cut 5 bases from V and 6 bases from J, with 4 bases between. CDR3 residues: CASSPAGELFF. The CDR3 DNA reads TGTGCCAGCAGTCCTGCCGGGGAGCTGTTTTTT.